The rows below give T cell receptor beta chains drawn from one sample of a study of post-analysis software for immune sequencing data. TCRdb ran MiXCR on the PCR reads and lists one entry per CDR3 protein. The data hold around 250,000 distinct CDR3 sequences, with less than 40% observed a single time. Specimen: blood. These receptors were collected from a girl under 18 with multiple sclerosis. Both conserved end residues are part of each CDR3. D genes are given only for firm matches. For some rows the clone size is stated as once, few or many, or as a class when expanded; others skip it.

clone size	D gene	J gene	V gene	CDR3 DNA	CDR3 protein
many	-	TRBJ1-2	TRBV29-1	TGCAGCGTAGAACAGGGCGGGAACTATGGCTACACCTTC	CSVEQGGNYGYTF
many	-	TRBJ2-5	TRBV30	TGTGCCTGGAGTCCAAACCAAGAGACCCAGTACTTC	CAWSPNQETQYF
many	-	TRBJ2-5	TRBV20-1	TGCAGTGCTAGAGATCGGGCTAGTGGGGGGGAGACCCAGTACTTC	CSARDRASGGETQYF
-	-	TRBJ1-2	TRBV7-2	TGTGCCAGCAGCTTCGGGTTCAGGGACAACTATGGCTACACCTTC	CASSFGFRDNYGYTF
-	TRBD2	TRBJ2-1	TRBV11-2	TGTGCCAGCAGCTCACAACTAGCGGGAGGGGGTGAGCAGTTCTTC	CASSSQLAGGGEQFF
many	-	TRBJ2-5	TRBV20-1	TGCAGTGCTAGTTCCAGGGGAGAGACCCAGTACTTC	CSASSRGETQYF
-	TRBD2	TRBJ2-1	TRBV20-1	TGCAGTGCTAGAGGCAGCGGGAGGGGCAATGAGCAGTTCTTC	CSARGSGRGNEQFF
many	-	TRBJ2-1	TRBV20-1	TGCAGTGCCGGGGCAGGGATGTACAATGAGCAGTTCTTC	CSAGAGMYNEQFF
many	-	TRBJ1-2	TRBV15	TGTGCCACCAGCAGAGAGAGAGGGTTGGGCTATGGCTACACCTTC	CATSRERGLGYGYTF
-	TRBD1	TRBJ2-7	TRBV18	TGTGCCAGCTCACCGTCCGGGACAGGCCCCGGGGGCGAGCAGTACTTC	CASSPSGTGPGGEQYF
many	TRBD2	TRBJ2-5	TRBV4-2	TGTGCCAGCAGCCAGAGCGGGAGCCAAGAGACCCAGTACTTC	CASSQSGSQETQYF
once	-	TRBJ1-2	TRBV20-1	TGCAGTGCTGGTGACAACTATGGCTACACCTTC	CSAGDNYGYTF
many	-	TRBJ1-1	TRBV7-3	TGTGCCAGCAGCCCTGGGACGAACACTGAAGCTTTCTTT	CASSPGTNTEAFF
-	TRBD1	TRBJ1-1	TRBV5-1	TGCGCCAGCAGCATGACGACAGGGGGCACTGAAGCTTTCTTT	CASSMTTGGTEAFF
-	-	TRBJ1-2	TRBV28	TGTGCCACGTCGATGAAACCTAACTATGGCTACACCTTC	CATSMKPNYGYTF
-	-	TRBJ2-6	TRBV29-1	TGCAGCGTCGATGACAGGGAGGCCGACTCTGGGGCCAACGTCCTGACTTTC	CSVDDREADSGANVLTF
many	-	TRBJ2-5	TRBV5-1	TGCGCCAGCAGCTTGGCATGGTCTCTGGAGACCCAGTACTTC	CASSLAWSLETQYF
-	-	TRBJ2-4	TRBV28	TGTGCCAGCAGTTACACAGGGAGTGAACCTAACATTCAGTACTTC	CASSYTGSEPNIQYF
-	-	TRBJ2-1	TRBV7-2	TGTGCCAGCAGCCCCATCCGCGGGGATAAGTACAATGAGCAGTTCTTC	CASSPIRGDKYNEQFF
-	-	TRBJ2-2	TRBV11-2	TGTGCCAGCAGCTGGGGACGGGGGAACACCGGGGAGCTGTTTTTT	CASSWGRGNTGELFF
-	-	TRBJ1-1	TRBV12-3/TRBV12-4	TGTGCCAGCAACCATCGGAGGGGACCTGAAGCTTTCTTT	CASNHRRGPEAFF
many	-	TRBJ2-7	TRBV7-2	TGTGCCAGCAGCTTAGAACCCAGAAAGGCCTACGAGCAGTACTTC	CASSLEPRKAYEQYF
-	-	TRBJ2-7	TRBV7-2	TGTGCCAGCAGCCCGGCACCCAACTCCTACGAGCAGTACTTC	CASSPAPNSYEQYF
many	TRBD2	TRBJ2-3	TRBV6-4	TGTGCCAGCAGCGCCACTAGCGGGAGCGACACAGATACGCAGTATTTT	CASSATSGSDTDTQYF
few	-	TRBJ1-1	TRBV5-1	TGCGCCAGCAGCTTGGGGCAGAGAGTGAACACTGAAGCTTTCTTT	CASSLGQRVNTEAFF
many	TRBD1	TRBJ1-5	TRBV6-6	TGTGCCAGCAGTAACCCCGGGACAGGGGACAGTCAGCCCCAGCATTTT	CASSNPGTGDSQPQHF
many	-	TRBJ1-1	TRBV6-5	TGTGCCAGTACAGGGCGGGGGACTGAAGCTTTCTTT	CASTGRGTEAFF
-	TRBD2	TRBJ2-7	TRBV6-6	TGTGCCAGCAGTTACGACTCAACTAGCGGGGTTACTGGTGAGCAGTACTTC	CASSYDSTSGVTGEQYF
-	TRBD1	TRBJ1-5	TRBV29-1	TGCAGCGTTTCCGGGACAGGGGCTGAAAATCAGCCCCAGCATTTT	CSVSGTGAENQPQHF
many	-	TRBJ1-2	TRBV5-5	TGTGCCAGCAGCCAGATTGGGAATAACTATGGCTACACCTTC	CASSQIGNNYGYTF
-	-	TRBJ2-3	TRBV11-1	TGTGCCAGCAGCTTAGGGGTAGGGGTCACAGATACGCAGTATTTT	CASSLGVGVTDTQYF
many	-	TRBJ2-6	TRBV5-1	TGCGCCAGCAGCCACCGGGGGACACAGAGTGATGGGGCCAACGTCCTGACTTTC	CASSHRGTQSDGANVLTF
many	TRBD1	TRBJ2-1	TRBV28	TGTGCCAGCAGTCCGATTTATGTAGGGGGCAGTAATGAGCAGTTCTTC	CASSPIYVGGSNEQFF
many	TRBD2	TRBJ2-3	TRBV20-1	TGCAGTGCTAGTGTGGCGGGGGGACTAACAGATACGCAGTATTTT	CSASVAGGLTDTQYF
many	TRBD1	TRBJ2-1	TRBV9	TGTGCCAGCAGCGTTGTACAGGGGGCCTTCGGGAATGAGCAGTTCTTC	CASSVVQGAFGNEQFF
-	-	TRBJ2-5	TRBV29-1	TGCAGCGTTGATTCGTCCCCCGAGACCCAGTACTTC	CSVDSSPETQYF
-	-	TRBJ2-1	TRBV9	TGTGCCAGCAGCGCCGCCGCCGGGAGAGGGTCCCAGTTCTTC	CASSAAAGRGSQFF
-	-	TRBJ1-2	TRBV4-2	TGTGCCAGCAGCCAAGAGGGGGACGGCTATGGCTACACCTTC	CASSQEGDGYGYTF
many	-	TRBJ1-4	TRBV4-2	TGTGCCAGCAGCCAAGAAGGGAAGTCTCGGGAAAAACTGTTTTTT	CASSQEGKSREKLFF
-	TRBD2	TRBJ2-2	TRBV2	TGTGCCAGCAGCTGGACTAGCGGGAGTCGTGAGCTGTTTTTT	CASSWTSGSRELFF
-	TRBD1	TRBJ1-1	TRBV20-1	TGCAGTGCTAGCCCTACAGGGGGCGGGGAAGCTTTCTTT	CSASPTGGGEAFF
many	-	TRBJ1-2	TRBV12-3/TRBV12-4	TGTGCCAGCAGTCGGACGGTGCAGGGCTATGGCTACACCTTC	CASSRTVQGYGYTF
many	-	TRBJ2-5	TRBV24-1	TGTGCCACCAGTGACAGTAAAAAGTTGGAGACCCAGTACTTC	CATSDSKKLETQYF